These T cell receptor beta chains were read from a single sample in a study of blood T cell repertoires in COVID-19. Some clones are missing from TCRdb's copy, which holds only in-frame ones; the method was immunoSEQ multiplex PCR. This table holds 100,000 or so clones, about nine tenths found once. Input material: peripheral blood. These receptors all come from a man in his sixties or seventies with acute or convalescent COVID-19. Each CDR3 is given with its conserved first and last residue. A D gene is named only where the DNA matches it firmly. Only part of the rows carry a size: once, few, many, or a class if the clone is expanded.

D gene: TRBD1
V gene: TRBV6-2/TRBV6-3
J gene: TRBJ1-4
clone size: -
CDR3 protein: CASSYLTGRLFF
CDR3 DNA: TGTGCCAGCAGTTACTTGACAGGGCGGCTGTTTTTT

D gene: -
V gene: TRBV6-6
J gene: TRBJ1-2
clone size: once
CDR3 protein: CASRPLQGNYGYTF
CDR3 DNA: TGTGCCAGCAGACCCCTCCAGGGGAACTATGGCTACACCTTC

D gene: TRBD2
V gene: TRBV25-1
J gene: TRBJ2-1
clone size: once
CDR3 protein: CASSVPLGLAGGNEQFF
CDR3 DNA: TGTGCCAGCAGTGTACCGCTGGGACTAGCGGGAGGCAATGAGCAGTTCTTC

D gene: TRBD1
V gene: TRBV18
J gene: TRBJ1-6
clone size: -
CDR3 protein: CASSRLDRGNSPLHF
CDR3 DNA: TGTGCCAGCTCCCGCCTGGACAGGGGTAATTCACCCCTCCACTTT

D gene: -
V gene: TRBV18
J gene: TRBJ1-1
clone size: -
CDR3 protein: CASSPLSGGVHTEAFF
CDR3 DNA: TGTGCCAGCTCACCACTGTCAGGCGGGGTACACACTGAAGCTTTCTTT

D gene: -
V gene: TRBV27
J gene: TRBJ2-2
clone size: -
CDR3 protein: CASSYIVGTGELFF
CDR3 DNA: TGTGCCAGCAGCTATATTGTCGGGACCGGGGAGCTGTTTTTT

D gene: -
V gene: TRBV27
J gene: TRBJ1-6
clone size: once
CDR3 protein: CASSLGAGWGSPLHF
CDR3 DNA: TGTGCCAGCAGTTTAGGGGCAGGGTGGGGCTCACCCCTCCACTTT

D gene: TRBD1
V gene: TRBV5-1
J gene: TRBJ2-2
clone size: -
CDR3 protein: CASSYQQGSGELFF
CDR3 DNA: TGCGCCAGCAGCTATCAACAGGGGTCCGGGGAGCTGTTTTTT

D gene: TRBD1
V gene: TRBV24-1
J gene: TRBJ1-2
clone size: -
CDR3 protein: CATSDSRGLDGYTF
CDR3 DNA: TGTGCCACCAGTGATTCGAGGGGGCTAGATGGCTACACCTTC

D gene: TRBD1
V gene: TRBV29-1
J gene: TRBJ1-5
clone size: few
CDR3 protein: CSVGGDSHNQPQHF
CDR3 DNA: TGCAGCGTTGGGGGGGACAGCCACAATCAGCCCCAGCATTTT

D gene: TRBD2
V gene: TRBV5-5
J gene: TRBJ2-3
clone size: -
CDR3 protein: CASSPGLAASTDTQYF
CDR3 DNA: TGTGCCAGCAGCCCCGGACTAGCGGCTAGCACAGATACGCAGTATTTT

D gene: TRBD2
V gene: TRBV30
J gene: TRBJ2-1
clone size: -
CDR3 protein: CAWSVTRGVPYNEQFF
CDR3 DNA: TGTGCCTGGAGTGTAACGCGGGGGGTCCCTTACAATGAGCAGTTCTTC

D gene: -
V gene: TRBV6-5
J gene: TRBJ1-2
clone size: -
CDR3 protein: CASRVTLGANYGYTF
CDR3 DNA: TGTGCCAGCAGAGTTACCCTTGGGGCGAACTATGGCTACACCTTC

D gene: -
V gene: TRBV11-3
J gene: TRBJ2-1
clone size: -
CDR3 protein: CASSRDSSYNEQFF
CDR3 DNA: TGTGCCAGCAGCAGGGACTCCTCCTACAATGAGCAGTTCTTC

D gene: TRBD2
V gene: TRBV27
J gene: TRBJ2-7
clone size: -
CDR3 protein: CASSMDSGRAREQYF
CDR3 DNA: TGTGCCAGCAGTATGGATAGCGGGAGGGCCCGAGAGCAGTACTTC

D gene: TRBD1
V gene: TRBV30
J gene: TRBJ1-4
clone size: -
CDR3 protein: CAWSGDRGEEKLFF
CDR3 DNA: TGTGCCTGGAGTGGGGACAGGGGGGAAGAAAAACTGTTTTTT

D gene: -
V gene: TRBV4-1
J gene: TRBJ1-5
clone size: -
CDR3 protein: CASSQDPSAAYQPQHF
CDR3 DNA: TGCGCCAGCAGCCAAGATCCATCAGCAGCGTATCAGCCCCAGCATTTT

D gene: TRBD1
V gene: TRBV29-1
J gene: TRBJ2-1
clone size: -
CDR3 protein: CSVDQGQGLNEQFF
CDR3 DNA: TGCAGCGTTGACCAAGGACAGGGGCTTAATGAGCAGTTCTTC

D gene: -
V gene: TRBV18
J gene: TRBJ1-4
clone size: -
CDR3 protein: CASSPLEATTNEKLFF
CDR3 DNA: TGTGCCAGCTCACCATTAGAGGCAACAACTAATGAAAAACTGTTTTTT

D gene: -
V gene: TRBV9
J gene: TRBJ2-1
clone size: -
CDR3 protein: CASSVVRDEQFF
CDR3 DNA: TGTGCCAGCAGCGTAGTCAGGGATGAGCAGTTCTTC

D gene: -
V gene: TRBV30
J gene: TRBJ1-3
clone size: -
CDR3 protein: CAWTLGRGNTIYF
CDR3 DNA: TGTGCCTGGACTTTAGGCAGGGGAAACACCATATATTTT

D gene: TRBD2
V gene: TRBV18
J gene: TRBJ2-1
clone size: -
CDR3 protein: CASGLAGYNEQFF
CDR3 DNA: TGTGCCAGCGGACTAGCGGGGTACAATGAGCAGTTCTTC

D gene: -
V gene: TRBV3-1/TRBV3-2
J gene: TRBJ1-1
clone size: -
CDR3 protein: CASTAGGTEAFF
CDR3 DNA: TGTGCCAGCACTGCGGGGGGTACTGAAGCTTTCTTT

D gene: TRBD2
V gene: TRBV7-2
J gene: TRBJ2-3
clone size: -
CDR3 protein: CASSHLLAGRTDTQYF
CDR3 DNA: TGTGCCAGCAGCCATCTACTAGCGGGGCGCACAGATACGCAGTATTTT

D gene: -
V gene: TRBV7-9
J gene: TRBJ2-3
clone size: -
CDR3 protein: CASSRRDTQYF
CDR3 DNA: TGTGCCAGCAGCCGGAGAGATACGCAGTATTTT

D gene: TRBD1
V gene: TRBV7-9
J gene: TRBJ1-2
clone size: -
CDR3 protein: CASSSTGGAYGYTF
CDR3 DNA: TGTGCCAGCAGCTCTACAGGGGGCGCATATGGCTACACCTTC

D gene: TRBD1
V gene: TRBV18
J gene: TRBJ2-7
clone size: -
CDR3 protein: CASSPPGQTSYEQYF
CDR3 DNA: TGTGCCAGCTCACCACCGGGACAGACATCCTACGAGCAGTACTTC

D gene: -
V gene: TRBV5-1
J gene: TRBJ2-4
clone size: -
CDR3 protein: CASSLFADAKNIQYF
CDR3 DNA: TGCGCCAGCAGCTTGTTTGCGGATGCCAAAAACATTCAGTACTTC

D gene: TRBD1
V gene: TRBV4-2
J gene: TRBJ1-2
clone size: once
CDR3 protein: CASSYGQGEGYTF
CDR3 DNA: TGTGCCAGCAGCTATGGACAGGGTGAGGGCTACACCTTC

D gene: TRBD1
V gene: TRBV24-1
J gene: TRBJ2-2
clone size: -
CDR3 protein: CATSALDRETGELFF
CDR3 DNA: TGTGCCACCAGTGCCCTGGACAGGGAGACCGGGGAGCTGTTTTTT

D gene: -
V gene: TRBV29-1
J gene: TRBJ1-2
clone size: once
CDR3 protein: CSVPGRGWGYTF
CDR3 DNA: TGCAGCGTCCCAGGCAGGGGCTGGGGCTACACCTTC

D gene: -
V gene: TRBV28
J gene: TRBJ2-7
clone size: -
CDR3 protein: CASSLTYEQYF
CDR3 DNA: TGTGCCAGCAGTTTAACATACGAGCAGTACTTC

D gene: TRBD1
V gene: TRBV5-7
J gene: TRBJ2-7
clone size: once
CDR3 protein: CASSLCPGQGSYEQYF
CDR3 DNA: TGTGCCAGCAGCTTGTGCCCGGGACAGGGTTCCTACGAGCAGTACTTC

D gene: TRBD1
V gene: TRBV9
J gene: TRBJ2-1
clone size: -
CDR3 protein: CASSVAVGQIGEQFF
CDR3 DNA: TGTGCCAGCAGCGTAGCCGTGGGACAGATAGGGGAGCAGTTCTTC

D gene: -
V gene: TRBV30
J gene: TRBJ2-3
clone size: -
CDR3 protein: CAWKWGRADTQYF
CDR3 DNA: TGTGCCTGGAAGTGGGGGCGAGCCGATACGCAGTATTTT

D gene: -
V gene: TRBV12-1
J gene: TRBJ2-5
clone size: once
CDR3 protein: CASSSTLAGALKETQYF
CDR3 DNA: TGTGCCAGCAGCTCAACTTTAGCGGGGGCCCTAAAAGAGACCCAGTACTTC

D gene: -
V gene: TRBV28
J gene: TRBJ2-2
clone size: -
CDR3 protein: CASKRTSTGELFF
CDR3 DNA: TGTGCCAGCAAAAGGACTTCTACCGGGGAGCTGTTTTTT

D gene: -
V gene: TRBV27
J gene: TRBJ2-7
clone size: few
CDR3 protein: CASSLSSHYEQYF
CDR3 DNA: TGTGCCAGCAGTTTATCTTCCCACTACGAGCAGTACTTC

D gene: -
V gene: TRBV5-6
J gene: TRBJ2-7
clone size: few
CDR3 protein: CASRRTPMGSYEQYF
CDR3 DNA: TGTGCCAGCAGACGGACCCCGATGGGGAGCTACGAGCAGTACTTC

D gene: TRBD1
V gene: TRBV3-1/TRBV3-2
J gene: TRBJ1-2
clone size: -
CDR3 protein: CASSHRGSRGGYTF
CDR3 DNA: TGTGCCAGCAGCCACAGGGGGAGCAGAGGGGGCTACACCTTC

D gene: TRBD1
V gene: TRBV3-1/TRBV3-2
J gene: TRBJ1-6
clone size: -
CDR3 protein: CASSGRDRGNSPLHF
CDR3 DNA: TGTGCCAGCAGCGGCCGGGACAGGGGTAATTCACCCCTCCACTTT

D gene: -
V gene: TRBV4-3
J gene: TRBJ2-4
clone size: -
CDR3 protein: CASSQSRGDIQYF
CDR3 DNA: TGCGCCAGCAGCCAAAGCAGGGGTGACATTCAGTACTTC

D gene: -
V gene: TRBV18
J gene: TRBJ1-4
clone size: -
CDR3 protein: CASSPQGGNEKLFF
CDR3 DNA: TGTGCCAGCTCACCACAGGGAGGGAATGAAAAACTGTTTTTT

D gene: -
V gene: TRBV30
J gene: TRBJ2-3
clone size: -
CDR3 protein: CASPGRGTDTQYF
CDR3 DNA: TGTGCCTCCCCGGGTCGAGGCACAGATACGCAGTATTTT

D gene: TRBD2
V gene: TRBV6-6
J gene: TRBJ2-5
clone size: -
CDR3 protein: CASSSRLAETQYF
CDR3 DNA: TGTGCCAGCAGTTCCCGACTAGCGGAGACCCAGTACTTC

D gene: TRBD1
V gene: TRBV11-3
J gene: TRBJ2-3
clone size: -
CDR3 protein: CASSLGDRGKPTDTQYF
CDR3 DNA: TGTGCCAGCAGCTTAGGGGACAGGGGGAAGCCCACAGATACGCAGTATTTT

D gene: -
V gene: TRBV11-2
J gene: TRBJ1-3
clone size: -
CDR3 protein: CASSSRGSGNTIYF
CDR3 DNA: TGTGCCAGCAGCTCTAGGGGTTCTGGAAACACCATATATTTT

D gene: -
V gene: TRBV28
J gene: TRBJ1-5
clone size: once
CDR3 protein: CASSPLWGTSNQPQHF
CDR3 DNA: TGTGCCAGCAGTCCCCTCTGGGGCACCAGCAATCAGCCCCAGCATTTT

D gene: -
V gene: TRBV30
J gene: TRBJ1-2
clone size: -
CDR3 protein: CAWSVNIFNYGYTF
CDR3 DNA: TGTGCCTGGAGTGTAAACATTTTCAACTATGGCTACACCTTC

D gene: TRBD1
V gene: TRBV23-1
J gene: TRBJ1-5
clone size: -
CDR3 protein: CASSQWDRGRMESAPAF
CDR3 DNA: TGCGCCAGCAGTCAATGGGACAGGGGGCGAATGGAATCAGCCCCAGCATTT